These T cell receptor beta chains were read from a single sample in a study of PD-L1 blockade in urothelial cancer. TCRdb's copy holds only in-frame clones and misses some; the assay was immunoSEQ multiplex PCR. This sample has 42,000 or so clones, with approximately 78% found just once. The sequencing here drew on PBMCs, taken around atezolizumab (anti-PD-L1) treatment. The receptors stem from a man in his 60s with urothelial cancer. CDR3s include the opening cysteine and the closing phenylalanine or tryptophan.

TRBV19	TRBJ1-1	CASSTIGGLGTEAFF
TRBV18	TRBJ2-1	CASSPSGVQGAYNEQFF
TRBV30	TRBJ2-1	CAWSRLAGIEQFF
TRBV29-1	TRBJ1-2	CSVVSDGGYGYTF
TRBV19	TRBJ1-2	CASSGKRGGDYGYTF
TRBV6-1	TRBJ1-1	CASSIDMNTEAFF
TRBV29-1	TRBJ2-7	CSVIWGGRGDYEQYF
TRBV4-1	TRBJ1-6	CASSQVGGVGNSPLHF
TRBV6-1	TRBJ2-7	CASAVLAVNSYEQYF
TRBV5-4	TRBJ2-7	CASSPRDSYEQYF
TRBV28	TRBJ2-1	CASSPQGSSYNEQFF
TRBV5-6	TRBJ2-7	CASSFLGAVDEQYF
TRBV7-2	TRBJ1-2	CASSLKQGTANYGYTF
TRBV5-1	TRBJ1-1	CASSLGLQGAVRNTEAFF
TRBV28	TRBJ1-5	CASSPLRRFNQPQHF
TRBV15	TRBJ2-5	CATSTPRGTQYF
TRBV6-1	TRBJ1-5	CASSGDRGIYSNQPQHF
TRBV27	TRBJ1-2	CASKGTGGSYGYTF
TRBV7-2	TRBJ1-5	CASNEGAGNQPQHF
TRBV7-2	TRBJ2-7	CASRPGQGPYEQYF
TRBV18	TRBJ1-3	CASQPGESGNTIYF
TRBV19	TRBJ1-2	CASSPTDRGMTVGGYTF